This TCR beta chain was captured in a study of blood T cell repertoires in COVID-19. How the authors handled the data: Amplification of reference gene primers was used by the study to estimate nucleated cell counts. Produced via immunoSEQ multiplex PCR; TCRdb's table is partial and in-frame only. V and J calls plus clone size are reproduced from that table; the DNA served to infer D and trimming. The sample includes over 200,000 clones, approximately 89% of them seen just once. The V gene end was trimmed by 6 bases and the J gene end by 5 bases; junction bases not matched to a gene: 15. CDR1 is MNHEY and CDR2 is SMNVEV in the germline V gene (reference sequence). This CDR3 region has 18 residues.

The material sequenced was peripheral blood. This clonotype originated in a man aged 40-49 years who had recovered from COVID-19. The rearrangement joins TRBV27 to TRBJ2-3, with 12 nucleotides matching TRBD2. CDR3 sequence reads: CASRLKSSGRAYGDTQYF. The CDR3, as DNA: TGTGCCAGCAGACTGAAGTCTAGCGGGAGGGCCTATGGAGATACGCAGTATTTT.